This T cell receptor (beta chain) was captured in a study of response to subunit inactivated influenza vaccine. Whole-study findings and limits: After each seasonal influenza vaccination, few new T cells are recruited, the authors suggested.

TCRdb re-called the RT-PCR reads through MiXCR, storing one row per CDR3 protein. The table shows approximately 500,000 distinct CDR3 sequences, with 10% to 15% occurring only once. V lost 3 bases to trimming and J lost 5 bases, with 4 bases between them. The CDR3 totals 11 residues. In this sample, this clonotype turned up many times. Its antigen is unidentified. The sequence was collected from a man between 50 and 59 years old who received an inactivated influenza vaccine. The chain couples TRBV12-3 or TRBV12-4 to TRBJ2-5; D is ambiguous. The sample consisted of PBMCs from blood, taken about 6 weeks after vaccination. CDR3 residues: CASSFLETQYF. The CDR3 DNA follows: TGTGCCAGCAGTTTTCTGGAGACCCAGTACTTC.